One and the same sample provided the 3 T cell receptor beta chains below, sequenced in a study of CD8 T cells in ankylosing spondylitis. TCRdb recomputed calls from the 5' RACE reads with MiXCR, one row per CDR3 protein. The sample records under 250,000 distinct CDR3 sequences, over 30% being singletons. The sequenced material came from blood, either unsorted or a sorted T cell fraction (not recorded which). These receptor sequences come from a male donor with ankylosing spondylitis or in good health (not recorded which).

The chain carries TRBV12-3 or TRBV12-4 and TRBJ2-6; D tentatively fits TRBD1 or TRBD2 (6 bases each). V was trimmed by 3 bases and J by 2 bases, leaving 8 bases between them. The CDR3 is 15 residues long. CDR3: CASSFRGPGANVLTF. CDR3 bases: TGTGCCAGCAGTTTTCGGGGGCCTGGGGCCAACGTCCTGACTTTC.

This clonotype was counted only a few times. CDR3 coding DNA: TGCGCCAGCAGCGAGACGGGACTAGCGGCTAGCACAGATACGCAGTATTTT. It is translated as CASSETGLAASTDTQYF. This chain uses TRBV5-1 with TRBJ2-3; 11 bases are shared with TRBD2. CDR1 and CDR2 (germline): SGHRS, YFSETQ. CDR3 length equals 17 residues. Germline trimming cut 4 bases from V and 0 bases from J; bases unmatched to any gene: 7. Supplemented by reference TRBV5-1 and TRBJ2-3, the full variable domain reads KAGVTQTPRYLIKTRGQQVTLSCSPISGHRSVSWYQQTPGQGLQFLFEYFSETQRNKGNFPGRFSGRQFSNSRSEMNVSTLELGDSALYLCASSETGLAASTDTQYFGPGTRLTVL.

The V gene is TRBV7-2, the J gene TRBJ2-1; no clear D gene. The V gene lost 5 bases and the J gene lost 3 bases, with 14 bases spanning the gap. This CDR3 is built from 15 residues. Germline CDR1 SGHTA, CDR2 FQGNSA. CDR3 sequence reads: CASSPLSVGYNEQFF. In nucleotides, the CDR3 is TGTGCCAGCAGCCCCTTGAGCGTCGGCTACAATGAGCAGTTCTTC.